This T cell receptor (beta chain) was recovered during a study of T cells in Graves' hyperthyroidism and ophthalmopathy. Researchers amplified the TCR beta CDR3 regions from RNA transcripts. TCR CDR3 underwent first-round RT-PCR with the HTBI primer set. TCRdb ran MiXCR on the multiplex PCR reads and lists one entry per CDR3 protein. The table has roughly 100,000 distinct CDR3 sequences, approximately 48% seen once; the top ten hold 26%. General study results and limits: Ophthalmopathy was separated from stable hyperthyroidism by a 13 V-J model.

Germline trimming cut 3 bases from V and 4 bases from J; bases unmatched to any gene: 6. Germline lookup yields CDR1 DFQATT and CDR2 SNEGSKA (reference sequence). CDR3 length: 14 residues. This clonotype was counted between two and nine times. Its cognate antigen is unknown. The patients, who ranged from 18 to 65 in age, presented with newly diagnosed hyperthyroidism lasting under 2 months. Clinical symptoms, serum thyroxine, TRAb, thyroid ultrasound and orbital computed tomography informed diagnoses. Specimen: blood. This chain links TRBV20-1 with TRBJ2-3; 8 bases line up with TRBD2. This sequence was found in a man in his forties with Graves' hyperthyroidism. The CDR3 region is CSARGVSGADTQYF. CDR3 coding DNA: TGCAGTGCTAGGGGGGTTAGCGGGGCAGATACGCAGTATTTT.